The present TCR beta chain was sequenced within a study of blood T cell repertoires in COVID-19. Here immunoSEQ multiplex PCR was the method, and the copy in TCRdb shows in-frame clones only, minus some. The sample lists tens of thousands of clones, around 86% occurring once. Germline values: CDR1 GTSNPN, CDR2 SVGIG (reference sequence). There are 13 residues in the CDR3. The junction had 7 bases not matched to a gene; V was cut back by 5 bases and J by 4 bases. This TCR was sampled from a human donor with active COVID-19. The donor label of this sample is uncertain. What was sequenced was peripheral blood. This chain links TRBV30 with TRBJ1-1, with TRBD1 identical over 7 bases. CDR3: CAWATDRVTEAFF. Here the CDR3 DNA reads TGTGCCTGGGCCACCGACAGGGTCACTGAAGCTTTCTTT.